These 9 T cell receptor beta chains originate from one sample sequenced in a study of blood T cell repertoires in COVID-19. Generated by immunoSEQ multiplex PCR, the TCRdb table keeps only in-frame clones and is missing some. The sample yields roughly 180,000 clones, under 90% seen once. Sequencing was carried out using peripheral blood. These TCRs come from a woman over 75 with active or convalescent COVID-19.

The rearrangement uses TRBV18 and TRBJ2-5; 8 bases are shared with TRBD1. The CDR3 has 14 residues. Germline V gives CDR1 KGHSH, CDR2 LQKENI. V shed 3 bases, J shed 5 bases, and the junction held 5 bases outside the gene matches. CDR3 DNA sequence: TGTGCCAGCTCACCCTTAAGGACAGGGGAGACCCAGTACTTC. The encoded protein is CASSPLRTGETQYF. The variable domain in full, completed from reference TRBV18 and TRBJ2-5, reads NAGVMQNPRHLVRRRGQEARLRCSPMKGHSHVYWYRQLPEEGLKFMVYLQKENIIDESGMPKERFSAEFPKEGPSILRIQQVVRGDSAAYFCASSPLRTGETQYFGPGTRLLVL.

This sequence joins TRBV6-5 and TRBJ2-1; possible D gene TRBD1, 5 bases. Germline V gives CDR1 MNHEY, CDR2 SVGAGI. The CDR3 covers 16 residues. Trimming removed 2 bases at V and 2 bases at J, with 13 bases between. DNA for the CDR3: TGTGCCAGCAGTTACGGCAGGGCCTTACCCTACAATGAGCAGTTCTTC. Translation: CASSYGRALPYNEQFF.

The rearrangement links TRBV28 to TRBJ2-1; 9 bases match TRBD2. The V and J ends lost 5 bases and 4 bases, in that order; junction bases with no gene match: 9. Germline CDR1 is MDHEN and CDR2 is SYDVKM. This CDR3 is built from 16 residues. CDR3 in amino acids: CASSLVSSGTYNEQFF. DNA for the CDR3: TGTGCCAGCAGTCTCGTTTCTAGCGGGACTTACAATGAGCAGTTCTTC.

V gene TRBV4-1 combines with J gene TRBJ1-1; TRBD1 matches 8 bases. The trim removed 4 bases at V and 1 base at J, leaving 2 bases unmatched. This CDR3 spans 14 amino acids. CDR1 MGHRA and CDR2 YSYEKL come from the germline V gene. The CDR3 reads CASSPGQGNTEAFF. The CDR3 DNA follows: TGCGCCAGCAGCCCCGGACAGGGGAACACTGAAGCTTTCTTT.

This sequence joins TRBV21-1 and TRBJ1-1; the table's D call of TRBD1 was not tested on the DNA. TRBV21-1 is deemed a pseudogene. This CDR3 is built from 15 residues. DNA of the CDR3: TGTGCCAACGATAAACAGACAGAAATCTACACTGAAGCTTTCTTT. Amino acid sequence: CANDKQTEIYTEAFF.

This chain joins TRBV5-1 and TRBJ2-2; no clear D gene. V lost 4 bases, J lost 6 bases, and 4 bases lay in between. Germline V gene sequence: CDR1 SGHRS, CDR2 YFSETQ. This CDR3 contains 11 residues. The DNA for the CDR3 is TGCGCCAGCAGCGAGGCCGGGGAGCTGTTTTTT. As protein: CASSEAGELFF.

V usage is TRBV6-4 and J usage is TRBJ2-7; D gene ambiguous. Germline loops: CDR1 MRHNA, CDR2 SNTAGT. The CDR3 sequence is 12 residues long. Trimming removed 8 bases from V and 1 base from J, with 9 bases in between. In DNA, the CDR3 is TGTGCCAGCGCCTGGCTTTCCTACGAGCAGTACTTC. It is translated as CASAWLSYEQYF.

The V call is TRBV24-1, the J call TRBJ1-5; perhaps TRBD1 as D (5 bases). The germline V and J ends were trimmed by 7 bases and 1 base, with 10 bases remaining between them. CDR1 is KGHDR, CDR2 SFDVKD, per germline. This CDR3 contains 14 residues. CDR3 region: CATSQRGSNQPQHF. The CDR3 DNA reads TGTGCCACCAGCCAACGGGGGAGCAATCAGCCCCAGCATTTT.

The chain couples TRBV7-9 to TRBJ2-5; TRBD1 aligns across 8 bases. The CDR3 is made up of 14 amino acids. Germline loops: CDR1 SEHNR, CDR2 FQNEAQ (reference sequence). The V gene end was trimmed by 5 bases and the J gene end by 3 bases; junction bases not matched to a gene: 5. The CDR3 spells CASSLGQGEETQYF. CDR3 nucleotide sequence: TGTGCCAGCAGCCTCGGACAGGGCGAAGAGACCCAGTACTTC.